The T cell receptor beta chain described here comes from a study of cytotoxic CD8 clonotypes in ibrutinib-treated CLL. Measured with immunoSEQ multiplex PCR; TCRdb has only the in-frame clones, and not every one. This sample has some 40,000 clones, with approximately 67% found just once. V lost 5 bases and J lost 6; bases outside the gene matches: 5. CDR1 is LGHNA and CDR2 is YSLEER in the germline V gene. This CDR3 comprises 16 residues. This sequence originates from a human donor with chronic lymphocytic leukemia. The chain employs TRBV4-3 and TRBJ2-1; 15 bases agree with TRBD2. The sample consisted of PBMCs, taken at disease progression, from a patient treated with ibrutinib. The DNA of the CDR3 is TGCGCCAGCAGCGCACGGACTAGCGGGAGGGGCAATGAGCAGTTCTTC. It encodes CASSARTSGRGNEQFF.